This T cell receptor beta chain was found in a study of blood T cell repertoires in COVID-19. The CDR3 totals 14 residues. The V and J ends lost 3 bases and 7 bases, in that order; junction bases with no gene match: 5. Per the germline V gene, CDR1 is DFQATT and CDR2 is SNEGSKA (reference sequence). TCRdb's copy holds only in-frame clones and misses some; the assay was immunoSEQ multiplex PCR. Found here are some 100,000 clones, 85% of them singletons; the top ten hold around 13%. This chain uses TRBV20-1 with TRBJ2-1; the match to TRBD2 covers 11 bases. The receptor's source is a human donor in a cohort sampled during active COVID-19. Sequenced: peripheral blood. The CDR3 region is CSASSGRATNEQFF. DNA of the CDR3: TGCAGTGCTAGTAGCGGGAGGGCCACGAATGAGCAGTTCTTC.